Presented here are 27 T cell receptor beta chains from one specimen sequenced in a study of PD-1 blockade in classical Hodgkin lymphoma. Sample time point: cycle 4 day 1 (C4D1), after less than 7 weeks of nivolumab. All the patients suffered relapse after autologous stem cell transplantation, and brentuximab vedotin exposure differed. Sequenced by immunoSEQ multiplex PCR; TCRdb stores in-frame clones only, minus some. The data contain around 60,000 clones, approximately 90% of them singletons. The sequencing here drew on peripheral blood mononuclear cells (PBMCs), taken before the fourth cycle of nivolumab. Receptor source: a human donor with classical Hodgkin lymphoma.

J is TRBJ2-3 and V is TRBV10-3; TRBD1 aligns across 10 bases. This CDR3 is built from 18 residues. CDR1 and CDR2 (germline): ENHRY, SYGVKD. Unmatched junction bases numbered 13, after V lost 3 bases and J lost 4 bases. CDR3 bases: TGTGCCATCAGTGACCTCGGGACAGGGGTATGGTTGGCAGATACGCAGTATTTT. Translated, it gives CAISDLGTGVWLADTQYF.

The genes are TRBV6-5 and TRBJ2-3; D call uncertain. V gave up 6 bases and J gave up 3 bases, with 7 bases separating them. This CDR3 contains 12 residues. Germline CDR1 and CDR2: MNHEY and SVGAGI. The CDR3 DNA reads TGTGCCAGCAGGTCACCAACAGATACGCAGTATTTT. It translates to CASRSPTDTQYF.

CDR3 residues: CASSPRDRRESGNTIYF. The CDR3 DNA sequence: TGTGCCAGCAGCCCCCGGGACCGAAGAGAATCTGGAAACACCATATATTTT. The V and J genes are TRBV11-2 and TRBJ1-3; a possible D gene is TRBD1 (5 bases). V lost 5 bases to trimming and J lost 1 base, with 18 bases between them. Germline loops: CDR1 SGHAT, CDR2 FQNNGV. The CDR3 length is 17 residues.

The chain joins TRBV15 to TRBJ2-7, with D perhaps matching TRBD1 (6 bases). Germline CDR1 reads LNHNV; CDR2 reads YYDKDF (reference sequence). The CDR3 has 16 amino acids. Trimming took 5 bases from V and 0 from J, leaving 17 bases between them. CDR3 nucleotides: TGTGCCACCAGCCCAACTCCGGGACACCGCTCCTACGAGCAGTACTTC. Its translation is CATSPTPGHRSYEQYF.

In its sample, this clone was seen once. This sequence joins TRBV18 and TRBJ2-3, with 7 positions matching TRBD1. This CDR3 is built from 16 residues. V gave up 1 base and J gave up 1 base; unmatched junction bases: 5. Germline V lookup: CDR1 KGHSH, CDR2 LQKENI. The CDR3 spells CASSPQSGQGTDTQYF. CDR3 DNA sequence: TGTGCCAGCTCACCACAATCCGGACAGGGCACAGATACGCAGTATTTT. Full variable domain (remainder filled in from reference TRBV18 and TRBJ2-3): NAGVMQNPRHLVRRRGQEARLRCSPMKGHSHVYWYRQLPEEGLKFMVYLQKENIIDESGMPKERFSAEFPKEGPSILRIQQVVRGDSAAYFCASSPQSGQGTDTQYFGPGTRLTVL.

This clone was observed a single time. The chain joins TRBV2 to TRBJ1-4; no definite D call. Looked up from germline, CDR1 is SNHLY and CDR2 is FYNNEI. This CDR3 comprises 12 residues. Trimming took 10 bases from V and 5 from J, leaving 11 bases between them. DNA for the CDR3: TGTGCCACCCTAGGACCGAATGAAAAACTGTTTTTT. It yields the protein CATLGPNEKLFF.

As regards this clone: Other DNA sequences of this sample code for an identical CDR3. The V call is TRBV18, the J call TRBJ2-3, with D uncertain. This CDR3 comprises 11 residues. Germline V lookup: CDR1 KGHSH, CDR2 LQKENI. The V and J ends lost 5 bases and 4 bases respectively, with 4 bases between them. CDR3 region: CASSRADTQYF. The CDR3 coding sequence is TGTGCCAGCTCAAGGGCAGATACGCAGTATTTT.

The chain uses TRBV2 and TRBJ1-6, with D maybe TRBD1 (6 bases). V lost 6 bases to trimming and J lost 6 bases, with 6 bases between them. Per the germline V gene, CDR1 is SNHLY and CDR2 is FYNNEI. The CDR3 spans 12 residues. In DNA form, the CDR3 reads TGTGCCAGCAGACAGGGTAATTCACCCCTCCACTTT. Protein product: CASRQGNSPLHF. The full variable domain, rest sourced from reference TRBV2 and TRBJ1-6, is EPEVTQTPSHQVTQMGQEVILRCVPISNHLYFYWYRQILGQKVEFLVSFYNNEISEKSEIFDDQFSVERPDGSNFTLKIRSTKLEDSAMYFCASRQGNSPLHFGNGTRLTVT.

This chain uses TRBV5-8 with TRBJ2-7; TRBD2 aligns across 13 bases. The CDR3 sequence is 15 residues long. The germline V gene has CDR1 SGHTS and CDR2 YDEGEE. V lost 1 base and J lost 6; bases outside the gene matches: 4. As DNA, the CDR3 is TGTGCCAGCAGCTTGACAGGACTAGCGGGAGCCGAGCAGTACTTC. Protein sequence: CASSLTGLAGAEQYF.

The rearrangement joins TRBV10-1 to TRBJ2-1, with 13 bases identical to TRBD2. The CDR3 has 16 residues. The V gene end was trimmed by 0 bases and the J gene end by 8 bases; junction bases not matched to a gene: 4. Germline V gene lookup returns CDR1 WNHNN and CDR2 SYGVQD (reference sequence). CDR3 region: CASSESRLAGGDEQFF. The CDR3 coding sequence is TGCGCCAGCAGTGAGTCGAGACTAGCGGGAGGCGATGAGCAGTTCTTC.

The V gene is TRBV9, the J gene TRBJ2-1; D is possibly TRBD1 or TRBD2 (5 bases each). The V gene lost 4 bases and the J gene lost 5 bases, with 13 bases spanning the gap. The germline V gene encodes CDR1 SGDLS and CDR2 YYNGEE. This CDR3 has 14 residues. The CDR3 region has the DNA TGTGCCAGCAGCACTACCGGGACGAACAATGAGCAGTTCTTC. This codes for CASSTTGTNNEQFF.

The count of this clone is one. The J gene is TRBJ2-3, the V gene TRBV21-1; TRBD1, as called in the table, went unchecked against the DNA. TRBV21-1 is shown as a pseudogene. The CDR3 consists of 18 residues. CDR3 sequence: CASSKGRGFTGGTDTQYF. The CDR3, as DNA: TGTGCCAGCAGCAAAGGAAGGGGATTCACAGGGGGAACAGATACGCAGTATTTT.

V gene TRBV19 combines with J gene TRBJ2-2; perhaps TRBD2 as D (5 bases). This CDR3 has 13 residues. CDR1 is LNHDA, CDR2 SQIVND, per germline (reference sequence). V lost 4 bases, J lost 4 bases, and 7 bases lay in between. CDR3 sequence reads: CASSSGFTGELFF. The DNA for the CDR3 is TGTGCCAGTAGTAGCGGGTTCACCGGGGAGCTGTTTTTT.

The chain employs TRBV5-8 and TRBJ1-3; D is uncertain. Germline V CDR1 and CDR2: SGHTS, YDEGEE. The V end was cut by 1 base, the J end by 2 bases, with 16 bases between. The CDR3 is made up of 17 amino acids. The CDR3 loop is CASSLRVALQAGNTIYF. CDR3 in DNA: TGTGCCAGCAGCTTGAGAGTGGCACTTCAGGCTGGAAACACCATATATTTT. The whole variable domain, remainder taken from reference TRBV5-8 and TRBJ1-3, is EAGVTQSPTHLIKTRGQQATLRCSPISGHTSVYWYQQALGLGLQFLLWYDEGEERNRGNFPPRFSGRQFPNYSSELNVNALELEDSALYLCASSLRVALQAGNTIYFGEGSWLTVV.

J is TRBJ2-7 and V is TRBV19, with a possible D match to TRBD1 (6 bases). V lost 6 bases and J 2 bases, leaving 14 bases between the germline ends. Germline loops: CDR1 LNHDA, CDR2 SQIVND (reference sequence). This CDR3 contains 14 residues. The CDR3 coding sequence is TGTGCCAGTAGAACCGACAGGATCCCCTACGAGCAGTACTTC. This encodes CASRTDRIPYEQYF.

CDR3 nucleotides: TGTGCCAGTAGTATAAGTGGGGCAGCGGGATTTCCCCAGCATTTT. It is translated as CASSISGAAGFPQHF. The genes are TRBV19 and TRBJ1-5, with D tentatively TRBD1 (5 bases). CDR1 is LNHDA, CDR2 SQIVND, per germline (reference sequence). V lost 2 bases to trimming and J lost 10 bases, with 18 bases between them. The CDR3 loop spans 15 amino acids.

J is TRBJ2-5 and V is TRBV27, with D unresolved. The length of the CDR3 is 13 residues. Trimming took 5 bases from V and 2 from J, leaving 9 bases between them. CDR1 is MNHEY and CDR2 is SMNVEV in the germline V gene (reference sequence). CDR3 region: CASSAQPQETQYF. The CDR3 region has the DNA TGTGCCAGCAGTGCTCAGCCACAAGAGACCCAGTACTTC.

V and J are TRBV28 and TRBJ2-7; TRBD2 might be the D (6 bases). This CDR3 comprises 16 residues. CDR1 is MDHEN, CDR2 SYDVKM, per germline. Trimming took off 5 bases at V and 2 bases at J, with 19 bases between the two ends. CDR3 nucleotide sequence: TGTGCCAGCAGTCCGCGTTGGGGCGGGATCGCCTACGAGCAGTACTTC. The encoded protein is CASSPRWGGIAYEQYF.

CDR3 sequence: CASSLDWDRGTTDTQYF. The CDR3 DNA is TGCGCCAGCAGCCTCGATTGGGACAGGGGAACCACAGATACGCAGTATTTT. This chain uses TRBV4-1 with TRBJ2-3; 10 bases match TRBD1. The CDR3 contains 17 residues. Germline-derived CDR1 and CDR2 are MGHRA and YSYEKL. Trimming cost V 4 bases and J 2 bases; bases outside gene matches: 9.

The V and J genes are TRBV14 and TRBJ2-3, with TRBD2 matching over 9 bases. Germline V gene data show CDR1 as SGHDN and CDR2 as FVKESK. Trimming cost V 3 bases and J 4 bases; bases outside gene matches: 8. This CDR3 has 16 amino acids. CDR3 nucleotides: TGTGCCAGCAGCCAGCCCCTAGCGGGAAGGTCAGATACGCAGTATTTT. Its translation: CASSQPLAGRSDTQYF.

The V call is TRBV27, the J call TRBJ1-2, with 7 bases aligning to TRBD1. The CDR3 spans 18 residues. Germline CDR1 is MNHEY and CDR2 is SMNVEV (reference sequence). The ends lost 8 bases at V and 2 bases at J; junction bases unmatched: 20. CDR3 residues: CASRRKDRQGLLNYGYTF. CDR3 in DNA: TGTGCCAGCCGTAGAAAGGACAGACAGGGCCTCCTCAACTATGGCTACACCTTC.

The genes are TRBV19 and TRBJ2-5, with 7 bases that match TRBD2. The ends lost 6 bases at V and 3 bases at J; junction bases unmatched: 4. From germline, CDR1 is LNHDA and CDR2 SQIVND (reference sequence). This CDR3 has 13 residues. CDR3 sequence: CASSIGLEETQYF. For the CDR3, the DNA is TGTGCCAGTAGCATCGGACTAGAAGAGACCCAGTACTTC.

The J gene is TRBJ1-5, the V gene TRBV19, with D unresolved. V was shortened by 4 bases and J by 4 bases, with 14 bases between the two germline ends. The CDR3 consists of 15 residues. The germline CDR1 and CDR2 sequences are LNHDA and SQIVND (reference sequence). The CDR3 nucleotides are TGTGCCAGTAGTACCCGTACGGAGGTAAATCAGCCCCAGCATTTT. It encodes CASSTRTEVNQPQHF.

DNA of the CDR3: TGTGCCAGCAGCTTAACGGGTAACACCATATATTTT. This codes for CASSLTGNTIYF. The chain is built from TRBV7-9 and TRBJ1-3; no clear D gene. The CDR3 totals 12 residues. Trimming removed 2 bases from V and 7 bases from J, with 6 bases in between. Germline loops: CDR1 SEHNR, CDR2 FQNEAQ (reference sequence).

This chain links TRBV6-1 with TRBJ2-7; no reliable D call. V was clipped by 6 bases and J by 4 bases, with 13 bases between them. The germline V gene has CDR1 MNHNS and CDR2 SASEGT. The CDR3 length is 13 residues. CDR3 bases: TGTGCCAGCAGCGACCGACCCCTTTACGAGCAGTACTTC. Residues: CASSDRPLYEQYF.

The rearrangement links TRBV7-9 to TRBJ1-5; 8 bases agree with TRBD1. This CDR3 is 15 amino acids long. Unmatched junction bases numbered 2, after V lost 4 bases and J lost 0 bases. Looked up from germline, CDR1 is SEHNR and CDR2 is FQNEAQ (reference sequence). The CDR3 protein is CASSSGQGSNQPQHF. The CDR3 DNA follows: TGTGCCAGCAGCTCAGGACAGGGTAGCAATCAGCCCCAGCATTTT.

The chain combines TRBV11-2 with TRBJ2-7; a weak D match, TRBD2 (6 bases). CDR1 is SGHAT and CDR2 is FQNNGV in the germline V gene. The germline V and J ends were trimmed by 5 bases and 3 bases, with 14 bases remaining between them. The CDR3 sequence is 14 residues long. This CDR3 is CASSLASFGYEQYF. Written as DNA, the CDR3 is TGTGCCAGCAGCCTAGCGAGTTTCGGCTACGAGCAGTACTTC.